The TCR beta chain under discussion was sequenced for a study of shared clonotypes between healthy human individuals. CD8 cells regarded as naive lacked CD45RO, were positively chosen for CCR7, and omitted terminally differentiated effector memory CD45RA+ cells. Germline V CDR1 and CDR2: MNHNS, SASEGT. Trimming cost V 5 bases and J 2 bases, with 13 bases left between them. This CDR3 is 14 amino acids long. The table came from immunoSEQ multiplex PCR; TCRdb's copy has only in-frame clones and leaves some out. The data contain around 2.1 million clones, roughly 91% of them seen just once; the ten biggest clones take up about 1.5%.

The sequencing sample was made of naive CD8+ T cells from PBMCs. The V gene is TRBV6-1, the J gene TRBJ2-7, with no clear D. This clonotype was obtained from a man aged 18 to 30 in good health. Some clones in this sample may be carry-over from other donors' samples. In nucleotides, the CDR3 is TGTGCCAGCAGTCTCCGGGTCTCTCCCTACGAGCAGTACTTC. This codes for CASSLRVSPYEQYF.